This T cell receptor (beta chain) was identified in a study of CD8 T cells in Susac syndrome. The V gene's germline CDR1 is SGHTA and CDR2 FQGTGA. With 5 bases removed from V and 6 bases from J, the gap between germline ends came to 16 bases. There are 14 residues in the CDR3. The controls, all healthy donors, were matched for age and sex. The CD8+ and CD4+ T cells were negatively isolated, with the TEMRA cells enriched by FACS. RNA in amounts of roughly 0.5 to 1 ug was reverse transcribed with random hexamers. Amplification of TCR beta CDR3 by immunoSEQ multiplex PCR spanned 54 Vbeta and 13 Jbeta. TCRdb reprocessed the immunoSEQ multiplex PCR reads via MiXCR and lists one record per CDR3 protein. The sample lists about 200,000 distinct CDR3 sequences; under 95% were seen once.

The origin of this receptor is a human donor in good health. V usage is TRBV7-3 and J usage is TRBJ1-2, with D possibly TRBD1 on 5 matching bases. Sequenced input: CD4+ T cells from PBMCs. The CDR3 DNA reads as TGTGCCAGCAGCCCCAGTAGAGGGGCGGATGGCTACACCTTC. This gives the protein CASSPSRGADGYTF. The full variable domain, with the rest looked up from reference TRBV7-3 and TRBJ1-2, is GAGVSQTPSNKVTEKGKYVELRCDPISGHTALYWYRQSLGQGPEFLIYFQGTGAADDSGLPNDRFFAVRPEGSVSTLKIQRTERGDSAVYLCASSPSRGADGYTFGSGTRLTVV.